This TCR beta chain was captured by sequencing in a study of post-analysis software for immune sequencing data. This clonotype was counted only a few times. What it binds is not known. Unique molecular identifiers had been added to the TCR beta cDNA libraries. Via MiXCR, TCRdb re-called the PCR reads, giving one row per CDR3 protein. The data contain about 570,000 distinct CDR3 sequences, under 40% of them singletons. Study results and limitations: Controls showed significantly higher normalized Chao1 diversity than did multiple sclerosis patients. Controls showed lower frequencies than patients for roughly five TRBV segments, and TRBV5-6, TRBV5-1 and TRBV20-1 were among these.

CDR1 and CDR2 (germline): SQVTM, ANQGSEA. This CDR3 is built from 13 residues. Input material: blood. The gene calls are TRBV29-1 and TRBJ2-3, with 10 bases aligning to TRBD2. The receptor comes from a girl aged 2-17 years with multiple sclerosis. The CDR3 protein is CSSLAGGTDTQYF. As DNA, the CDR3 is TGCAGTTCGCTAGCGGGGGGCACAGATACGCAGTATTTT.